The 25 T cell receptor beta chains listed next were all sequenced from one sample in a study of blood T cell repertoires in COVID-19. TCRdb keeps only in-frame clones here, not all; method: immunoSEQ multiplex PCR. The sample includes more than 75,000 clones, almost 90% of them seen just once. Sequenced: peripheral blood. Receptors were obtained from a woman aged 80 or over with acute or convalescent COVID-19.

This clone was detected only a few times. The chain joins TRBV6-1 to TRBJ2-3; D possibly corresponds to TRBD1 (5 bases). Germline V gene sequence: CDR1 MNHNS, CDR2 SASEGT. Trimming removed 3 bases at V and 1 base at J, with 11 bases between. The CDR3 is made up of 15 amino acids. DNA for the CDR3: TGTGCCAGCAGTGATGGGGCCAGGGGCACAGATACGCAGTATTTT. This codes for CASSDGARGTDTQYF.

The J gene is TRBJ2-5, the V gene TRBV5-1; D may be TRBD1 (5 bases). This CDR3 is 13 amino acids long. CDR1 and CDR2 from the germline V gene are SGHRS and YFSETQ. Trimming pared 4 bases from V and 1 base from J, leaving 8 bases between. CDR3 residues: CASSGTGQETQYF. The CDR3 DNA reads TGCGCCAGCAGCGGAACAGGCCAAGAGACCCAGTACTTC.

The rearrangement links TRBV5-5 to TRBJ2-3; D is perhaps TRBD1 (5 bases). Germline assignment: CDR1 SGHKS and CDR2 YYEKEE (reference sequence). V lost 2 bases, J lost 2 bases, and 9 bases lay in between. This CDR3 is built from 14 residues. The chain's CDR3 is CASSFDSLTDTQYF. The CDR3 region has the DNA TGTGCCAGCAGCTTCGACAGCCTCACAGATACGCAGTATTTT.

CDR3 amino acids: CAWSVGEGTEAFF. Written as DNA, the CDR3 is TGTGCCTGGAGTGTTGGCGAGGGCACTGAAGCTTTCTTT. The rearrangement uses TRBV30 and TRBJ1-1; D call uncertain. The ends were cut back, 0 bases at V and 4 bases at J, with 9 bases in the middle. The CDR3 extends over 13 amino acids. Germline CDR1 and CDR2: GTSNPN and SVGIG (reference sequence).

CDR3 loop: CASSQGGQGGYTF. CDR3 bases: TGTGCCAGCAGCCAAGGGGGACAGGGTGGCTACACCTTC. The gene calls are TRBV3-1 (or the pseudogene TRBV3-2) and TRBJ1-2, with 9 bases that match TRBD1. This CDR3 has 13 amino acids. With 1 base clipped from V and 7 bases from J, the junction kept 1 base outside the gene matches. CDR1 is LGHDT and CDR2 is YNNKEL in the germline V gene (reference sequence).

The CDR3 here is CASSLGSGTEAFF. CDR3 in DNA: TGTGCCAGCAGCTTAGGTTCCGGCACTGAAGCTTTCTTT. V is TRBV7-9 and J is TRBJ1-1; D ambiguous. The CDR3 covers 13 residues. From germline, CDR1 is SEHNR and CDR2 FQNEAQ (reference sequence). Trimming shortened V by 1 base and J by 4 bases, and 7 bases separated the two germline ends.

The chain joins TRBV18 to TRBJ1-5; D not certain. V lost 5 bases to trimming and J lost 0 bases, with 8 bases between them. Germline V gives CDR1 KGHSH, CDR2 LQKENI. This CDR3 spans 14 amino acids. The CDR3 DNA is TGTGCCAGCTCATACACAGCTAGCAATCAGCCCCAGCATTTT. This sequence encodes CASSYTASNQPQHF.

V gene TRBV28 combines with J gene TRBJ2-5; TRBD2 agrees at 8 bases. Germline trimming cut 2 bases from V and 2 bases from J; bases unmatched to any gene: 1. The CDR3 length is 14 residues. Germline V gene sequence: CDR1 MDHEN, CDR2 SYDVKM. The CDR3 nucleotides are TGTGCCAGCAGTTTAGCGGGAGGACAAGAGACCCAGTACTTC. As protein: CASSLAGGQETQYF.

The CDR3 is CASSLERPGGTDTQYF. In nucleotides, the CDR3 is TGTGCCAGCAGCTTGGAACGTCCAGGGGGCACAGATACGCAGTATTTT. The chain links TRBV5-4 to TRBJ2-3; D might be TRBD1 (6 bases). V was cut by 0 bases and J by 1 base, with 12 bases left in between. The CDR3 has 16 residues. Germline loops: CDR1 SGHNT, CDR2 YYREEE (reference sequence). The whole variable domain, remainder taken from reference TRBV5-4 and TRBJ2-3, is ETGVTQSPTHLIKTRGQQVTLRCSSQSGHNTVSWYQQALGQGPQFIFQYYREEENGRGNFPPRFSGLQFPNYSSELNVNALELDDSALYLCASSLERPGGTDTQYFGPGTRLTVL.

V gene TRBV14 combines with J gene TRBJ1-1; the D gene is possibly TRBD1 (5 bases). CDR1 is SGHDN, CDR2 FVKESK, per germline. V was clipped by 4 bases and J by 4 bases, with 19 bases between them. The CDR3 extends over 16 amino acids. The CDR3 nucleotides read TGTGCCAGCAGCCTCCGGAGTACGCAGGGAGGCACTGAAGCTTTCTTT. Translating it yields CASSLRSTQGGTEAFF.

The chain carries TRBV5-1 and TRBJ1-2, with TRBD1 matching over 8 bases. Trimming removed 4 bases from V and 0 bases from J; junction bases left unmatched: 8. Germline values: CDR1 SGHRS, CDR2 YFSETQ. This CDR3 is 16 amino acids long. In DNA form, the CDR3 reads TGCGCCAGCAGCCAAGGGACAGGCCCAGCTAACTATGGCTACACCTTC. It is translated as CASSQGTGPANYGYTF.

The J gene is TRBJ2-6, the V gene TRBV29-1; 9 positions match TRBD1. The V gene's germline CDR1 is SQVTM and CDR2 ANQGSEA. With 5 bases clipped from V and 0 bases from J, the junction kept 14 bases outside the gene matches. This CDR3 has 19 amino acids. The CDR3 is CSVSGAGTGKFSGANVLTF. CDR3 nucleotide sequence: TGCAGCGTTTCAGGGGCCGGGACAGGGAAATTCTCTGGGGCCAACGTCCTGACTTTC.

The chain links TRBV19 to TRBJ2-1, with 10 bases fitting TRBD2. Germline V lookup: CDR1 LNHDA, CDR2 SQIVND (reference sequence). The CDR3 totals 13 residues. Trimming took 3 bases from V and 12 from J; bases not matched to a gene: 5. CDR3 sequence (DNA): TGTGCCAGTAGTATTGGAGCTAGCGGGGGGCAGTTCTTC. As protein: CASSIGASGGQFF.

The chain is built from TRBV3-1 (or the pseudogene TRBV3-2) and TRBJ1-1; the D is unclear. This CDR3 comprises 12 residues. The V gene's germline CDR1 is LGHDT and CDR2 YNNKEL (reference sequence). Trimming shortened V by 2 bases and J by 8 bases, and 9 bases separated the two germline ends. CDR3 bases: TGTGCCAGCAGCCAATTACGAGGGGAAGCTTTCTTT. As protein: CASSQLRGEAFF.

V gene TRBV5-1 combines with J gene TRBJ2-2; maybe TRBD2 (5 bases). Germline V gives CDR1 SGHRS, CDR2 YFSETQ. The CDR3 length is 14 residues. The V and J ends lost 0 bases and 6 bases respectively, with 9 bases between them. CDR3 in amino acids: CASSLDSGSGELFF. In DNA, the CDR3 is TGCGCCAGCAGCTTGGATTCGGGGTCCGGGGAGCTGTTTTTT.

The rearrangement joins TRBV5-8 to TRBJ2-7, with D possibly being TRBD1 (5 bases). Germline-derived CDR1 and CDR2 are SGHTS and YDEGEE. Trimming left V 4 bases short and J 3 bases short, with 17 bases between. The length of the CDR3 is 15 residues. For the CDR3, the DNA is TGTGCCAGCAGCAGACACCCAGGGTCCGGCTACGAGCAGTACTTC. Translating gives CASSRHPGSGYEQYF. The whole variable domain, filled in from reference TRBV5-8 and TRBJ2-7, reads EAGVTQSPTHLIKTRGQQATLRCSPISGHTSVYWYQQALGLGLQFLLWYDEGEERNRGNFPPRFSGRQFPNYSSELNVNALELEDSALYLCASSRHPGSGYEQYFGPGTRLTVT.

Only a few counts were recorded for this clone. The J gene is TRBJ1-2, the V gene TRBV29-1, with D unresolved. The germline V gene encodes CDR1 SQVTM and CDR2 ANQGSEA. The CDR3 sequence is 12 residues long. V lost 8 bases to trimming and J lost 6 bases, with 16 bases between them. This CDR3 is CSPIESADGYTF. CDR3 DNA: TGCAGCCCGATAGAAAGTGCGGATGGCTACACCTTC.

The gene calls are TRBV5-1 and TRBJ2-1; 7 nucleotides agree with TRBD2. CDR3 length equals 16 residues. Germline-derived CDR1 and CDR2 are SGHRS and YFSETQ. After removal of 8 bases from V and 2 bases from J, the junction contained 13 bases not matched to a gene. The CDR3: CASSGREPLTYNEQFF. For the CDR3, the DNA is TGCGCCAGTTCGGGGCGGGAGCCCTTGACCTACAATGAGCAGTTCTTC.

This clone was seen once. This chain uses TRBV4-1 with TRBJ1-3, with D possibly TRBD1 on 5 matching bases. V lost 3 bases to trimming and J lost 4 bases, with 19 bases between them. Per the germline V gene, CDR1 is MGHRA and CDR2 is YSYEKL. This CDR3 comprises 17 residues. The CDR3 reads CASSQAAVTGAGNTIYF. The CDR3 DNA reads TGCGCCAGCAGCCAGGCGGCCGTTACAGGCGCCGGAAACACCATATATTTT.

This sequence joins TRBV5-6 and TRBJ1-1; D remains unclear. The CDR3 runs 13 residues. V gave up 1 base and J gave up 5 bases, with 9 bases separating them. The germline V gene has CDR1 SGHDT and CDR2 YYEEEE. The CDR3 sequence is CASSLSGKTEAFF. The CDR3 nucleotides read TGTGCCAGCAGCTTGTCAGGAAAAACTGAAGCTTTCTTT.

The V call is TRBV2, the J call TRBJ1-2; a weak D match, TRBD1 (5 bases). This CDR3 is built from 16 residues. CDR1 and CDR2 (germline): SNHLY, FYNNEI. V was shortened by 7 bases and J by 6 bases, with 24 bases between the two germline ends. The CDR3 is CASTSSATGQGHGYTF. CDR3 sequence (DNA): TGTGCCAGCACCTCTTCCGCGACGGGTCAGGGCCATGGCTACACCTTC.

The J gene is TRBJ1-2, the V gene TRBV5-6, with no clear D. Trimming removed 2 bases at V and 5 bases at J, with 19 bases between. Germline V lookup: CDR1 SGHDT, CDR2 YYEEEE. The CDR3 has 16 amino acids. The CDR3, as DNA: TGTGCCAGCAGCTTAGGTCGATCACGGGCGGGGTATGGCTACACCTTC. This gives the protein CASSLGRSRAGYGYTF.

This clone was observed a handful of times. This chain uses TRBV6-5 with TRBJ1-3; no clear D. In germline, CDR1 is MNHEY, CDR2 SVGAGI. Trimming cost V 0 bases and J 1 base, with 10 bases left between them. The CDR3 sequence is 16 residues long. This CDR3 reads CASSYSPKLSGNTIYF. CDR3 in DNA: TGTGCCAGCAGTTACTCCCCGAAGCTTTCTGGAAACACCATATATTTT.

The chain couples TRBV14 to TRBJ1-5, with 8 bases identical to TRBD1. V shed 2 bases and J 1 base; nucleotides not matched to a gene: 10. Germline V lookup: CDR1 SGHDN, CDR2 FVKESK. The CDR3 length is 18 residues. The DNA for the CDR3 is TGTGCCAGCAGCCAACCCAGGGAGGGACAGGTAAGCAATCAGCCCCAGCATTTT. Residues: CASSQPREGQVSNQPQHF.

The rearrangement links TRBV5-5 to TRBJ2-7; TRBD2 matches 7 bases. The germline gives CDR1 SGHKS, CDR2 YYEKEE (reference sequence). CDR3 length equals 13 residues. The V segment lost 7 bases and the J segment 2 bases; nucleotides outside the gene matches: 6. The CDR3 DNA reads TGTGCCAGCGGGGGGAGGGACCCCTACGAGCAGTACTTC. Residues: CASGGRDPYEQYF.